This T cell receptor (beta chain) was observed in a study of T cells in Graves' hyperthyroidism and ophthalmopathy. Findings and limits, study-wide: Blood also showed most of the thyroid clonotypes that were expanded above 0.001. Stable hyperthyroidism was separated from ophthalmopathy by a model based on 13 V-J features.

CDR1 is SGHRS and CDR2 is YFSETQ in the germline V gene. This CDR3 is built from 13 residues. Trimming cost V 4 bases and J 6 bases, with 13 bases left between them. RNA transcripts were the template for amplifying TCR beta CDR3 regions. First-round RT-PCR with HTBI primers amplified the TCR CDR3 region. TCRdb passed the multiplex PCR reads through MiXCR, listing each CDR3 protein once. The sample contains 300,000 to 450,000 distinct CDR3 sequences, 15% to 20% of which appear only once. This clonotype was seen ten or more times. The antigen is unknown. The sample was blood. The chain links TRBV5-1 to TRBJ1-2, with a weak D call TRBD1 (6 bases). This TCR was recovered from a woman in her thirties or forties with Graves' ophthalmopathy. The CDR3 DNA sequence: TGCGCCAGCAGCCCTACAGGGAGGAATGGCTACACCTTC. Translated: CASSPTGRNGYTF.